The following is a T cell receptor beta chain sequence with its context. Looked up from germline, CDR1 is SGHAT and CDR2 is FQNNGV. Trimming removed 5 bases from V and 3 bases from J; junction bases left unmatched: 10. The CDR3 sequence is 17 residues long. The data originate from a study of cytomegalovirus exposure and HLA in healthy donors. This table comes from immunoSEQ multiplex PCR, and its TCRdb copy is limited to in-frame clones, with some not included. The sample records about 160,000 clones, around nine tenths being singletons. Input material: PBMCs. This TCR was recovered from a man aged 18 to 35 in good health and CMV-seronegative. The chain joins TRBV11-2 to TRBJ2-2, with 9 bases aligning to TRBD2. DNA for the CDR3: TGTGCCAGCAGCCTAAGCCAGCGGGGGGCTTACACCGGGGAGCTGTTTTTT. Protein sequence: CASSLSQRGAYTGELFF.